The source of this TCR beta chain is a study of cytotoxic CD8 clonotypes in ibrutinib-treated CLL. The overall study: Treatment had run for a median about 12 months, range 6 to 36, when response samples were taken.

Study-level points and caveats: Clonality rose at ibrutinib response and fell back toward baseline at progression. Under therapy, public clonotypes either contracted or stayed stable, and they were uncommon. Baseline-level clonality went beyond age-matched healthy donors and moved in step with circulating CD8+ T-cell counts.

TCRdb keeps only in-frame clones here, not all; method: immunoSEQ multiplex PCR. The data hold 150,000 or so clones, with around 84% observed a single time. Comments on this clone: Antigen: not known.

This specimen consisted of PBMCs, obtained after 12 months of ibrutinib treatment. The sequence came from a human donor with chronic lymphocytic leukemia.

CDR3 coding DNA: TGTGCCAGCAGTGTCGAGACAGGGAGTAATGGCTACACCTTC. The encoded protein is CASSVETGSNGYTF. The chain recombines TRBV2 with TRBJ1-2, with 7 bases lining up with TRBD1. This CDR3 has 14 residues. V was clipped by 4 bases and J by 6 bases; unmatched bases: 8. Germline V gene lookup returns CDR1 SNHLY and CDR2 FYNNEI.